The 21 T cell receptor beta chains in this list originate from one sample, sequenced in a study of cytomegalovirus exposure and HLA in healthy donors. PCR primers comprised 60 Vbeta and 13 Jbeta primers. Here immunoSEQ multiplex PCR was the method, and the copy in TCRdb shows in-frame clones only, minus some. The sample has around 91,000 clones; around 78% are singletons. The sample taken for sequencing was PBMCs. The receptors come from a male donor in good health and CMV-seropositive.

The chain carries TRBV2 and TRBJ2-2; TRBD2 aligns across 12 bases. V shed 6 bases, J shed 6 bases, and the junction held 2 bases outside the gene matches. This CDR3 is built from 14 residues. The germline V gene has CDR1 SNHLY and CDR2 FYNNEI. The chain's CDR3 is CASRGTSGSGELFF. The CDR3 DNA reads as TGTGCCAGCAGAGGGACTAGCGGGTCCGGGGAGCTGTTTTTT.

The V call is TRBV4-1, the J call TRBJ1-1; the D gene is possibly TRBD1 (5 bases). The CDR3 has 13 amino acids. V lost 4 bases and J lost 10, with 16 bases in between. Germline CDR1 is MGHRA and CDR2 is YSYEKL. The CDR3 protein is CASSPLFGGGAFF. The CDR3 DNA follows: TGCGCCAGCAGCCCTTTATTTGGGGGGGGAGCTTTCTTT.

The V call is TRBV6-6, the J call TRBJ2-2, with a possible D match to TRBD1 (6 bases). The CDR3 sequence is 15 residues long. Per germline, CDR1 MNHNY and CDR2 SVGAGI (reference sequence). V was cut by 2 bases and J by 4 bases, with 11 bases left in between. In DNA, the CDR3 is TGTGCCAGCAGTTACACCACAGGGTTCACCGGGGAGCTGTTTTTT. Translating it yields CASSYTTGFTGELFF.

V gene TRBV18 combines with J gene TRBJ2-3; D gene ambiguous. Trimming left V 4 bases short and J 6 bases short, with 17 bases between. Germline V gene lookup returns CDR1 KGHSH and CDR2 LQKENI. The CDR3 runs 15 residues. This chain's CDR3 is CASSLKSKGADTQYF. In nucleotides, the CDR3 is TGTGCCAGCTCACTGAAGAGCAAAGGAGCCGATACGCAGTATTTT.

The chain employs TRBV19 and TRBJ2-5; weak D call: TRBD1 (5 bases). Germline V gene data show CDR1 as LNHDA and CDR2 as SQIVND (reference sequence). The CDR3 contains 12 residues. With 3 bases removed from V and 4 bases from J, the gap between germline ends came to 6 bases. CDR3 DNA: TGTGCCAGTAGTATTCAGGGAGAGACCCAGTACTTC. This sequence encodes CASSIQGETQYF.

The V and J genes are TRBV28 and TRBJ2-7; weak D call: TRBD1 (5 bases). The CDR3 runs 13 residues. V was cut by 7 bases and J by 3 bases, with 13 bases left in between. Looked up from germline, CDR1 is MDHEN and CDR2 is SYDVKM. Written as DNA, the CDR3 is TGTGCCAGCATGATGGACACGTTCTACGAGCAGTACTTC. Amino acid sequence: CASMMDTFYEQYF.

The chain combines TRBV27 with TRBJ1-2; 9 nucleotides align to TRBD1. Germline CDR1 is MNHEY and CDR2 is SMNVEV (reference sequence). With 2 bases clipped from V and 6 bases from J, the junction kept 1 base outside the gene matches. CDR3 length equals 13 residues. CDR3 sequence: CASSLGTGNGYTF. DNA of the CDR3: TGTGCCAGCAGTTTAGGGACAGGGAATGGCTACACCTTC.

The chain is built from TRBV27 and TRBJ2-1, with TRBD2 matching 8 bases. V trimming: 1 base; J trimming: 6 bases; junction bases outside the gene matches: 8. The V gene's germline CDR1 is MNHEY and CDR2 SMNVEV (reference sequence). CDR3 size: 16 residues. DNA for the CDR3: TGTGCCAGCAGTTTATTCTTCGCGGGAGGCGTCAATGAGCAGTTCTTC. It translates to CASSLFFAGGVNEQFF.

The chain combines TRBV7-9 with TRBJ2-7, with TRBD1 identical over 10 bases. V lost 5 bases and J lost 6; bases outside the gene matches: 4. The CDR3 spans 13 residues. Germline V lookup: CDR1 SEHNR, CDR2 FQNEAQ (reference sequence). The CDR3 protein is CASSAGTGVEQYF. The DNA of the CDR3 is TGTGCCAGCAGCGCTGGGACAGGGGTCGAGCAGTACTTC.

Only one count was recorded for this clone. The chain couples TRBV29-1 to TRBJ1-1; a weak D match, TRBD1 (5 bases). CDR3 length: 16 amino acids. Trimming took 0 bases from V and 0 from J, leaving 14 bases between them. Per the germline V gene, CDR1 is SQVTM and CDR2 is ANQGSEA. The CDR3 nucleotides are TGCAGCGTTGAAGATCTGACAGTAACCATGAACACTGAAGCTTTCTTT. Amino acids: CSVEDLTVTMNTEAFF.

J is TRBJ2-1 and V is TRBV6-5; 11 positions match TRBD2. The junction had 5 bases not matched to a gene; V was cut back by 5 bases and J by 8 bases. Germline V gene data show CDR1 as MNHEY and CDR2 as SVGAGI. This CDR3 is built from 14 residues. CDR3 nucleotides: TGTGCCAGCAGTCTAGCGGGGGGCCACCATGAGCAGTTCTTC. This translates into CASSLAGGHHEQFF.

The chain links TRBV28 to TRBJ1-3, with no clear D. The CDR3 has 13 residues. Germline assignment: CDR1 MDHEN and CDR2 SYDVKM. Trimming left V 1 base short and J 5 bases short, with 6 bases between. Written as DNA, the CDR3 is TGTGCCAGCAGTTTATCTCTTCGAAACACCATATATTTT. Its translation is CASSLSLRNTIYF. Filled out from reference TRBV28 and TRBJ1-3, the complete variable domain reads DVKVTQSSRYLVKRTGEKVFLECVQDMDHENMFWYRQDPGLGLRLIYFSYDVKMKEKGDIPEGYSVSREKKERFSLILESASTNQTSMYLCASSLSLRNTIYFGEGSWLTVV.

This clone was recorded only once. J is TRBJ2-2 and V is TRBV7-9; D may be TRBD2 (6 bases). Per the germline V gene, CDR1 is SEHNR and CDR2 is FQNEAQ (reference sequence). The CDR3 is made up of 13 amino acids. Trimming took 5 bases from V and 11 from J, leaving 15 bases between them. The CDR3 here is CASSDGGRGELFF. In DNA form, the CDR3 reads TGTGCCAGCAGCGACGGGGGACGAGGAGAGCTGTTTTTT.

The genes are TRBV13 and TRBJ2-7; D is ambiguous. Germline lookup yields CDR1 PRHDT and CDR2 FYEKMQ (reference sequence). This CDR3 region has 13 residues. Trimming stripped 1 base from V and 2 bases from J, with 6 bases between. The CDR3: CASSLVGTYEQYF. DNA for the CDR3: TGTGCCAGCAGCTTAGTGGGCACCTACGAGCAGTACTTC.

The chain joins TRBV18 to TRBJ2-3; 8 nucleotides line up with TRBD2. The CDR3 is made up of 18 amino acids. The germline V gene encodes CDR1 KGHSH and CDR2 LQKENI. The V segment lost 4 bases and the J segment 0 bases; nucleotides outside the gene matches: 12. The CDR3 protein is CASSLQGTRGGSTDTQYF. CDR3 DNA sequence: TGTGCCAGCTCACTTCAAGGAACTCGCGGGGGGAGCACAGATACGCAGTATTTT.

The chain combines TRBV18 with TRBJ2-1; the match to TRBD2 covers 7 bases. With V trimmed by 8 bases and J by 8 bases, 9 bases remained unmatched. Looked up from germline, CDR1 is KGHSH and CDR2 is LQKENI. There are 13 residues in the CDR3. CDR3 nucleotide sequence: TGTGCCAGCCAGTCCGGGACTATAGATGAGCAGTTCTTC. It translates to CASQSGTIDEQFF.

The V call is TRBV5-6, the J call TRBJ1-2; 8 nucleotides agree with TRBD1. Germline lookup yields CDR1 SGHDT and CDR2 YYEEEE. This CDR3 contains 14 residues. Losses at the gene ends were 4 bases for V and 8 bases for J; bases not matched to a gene: 10. This CDR3 is CASSPRTGSRGYTF. The CDR3 bases are TGTGCCAGCAGCCCAAGGACAGGGTCGCGAGGCTACACCTTC.

The V gene is TRBV10-1, the J gene TRBJ2-5; TRBD1 is a possible D gene (6 bases). Per germline, CDR1 WNHNN and CDR2 SYGVQD (reference sequence). The V gene lost 8 bases and the J gene lost 3 bases, with 16 bases spanning the gap. The CDR3 totals 14 residues. In nucleotides, the CDR3 is TGCGCCAGCCCCGGTCGTGGGGACAAAGAGACCCAGTACTTC. Translated, it gives CASPGRGDKETQYF.

This clone was recorded once. The rearrangement links TRBV7-8 to TRBJ2-7; 14 bases line up with TRBD2. V trimming: 1 base; J trimming: 4 bases; junction bases outside the gene matches: 9. The CDR3 extends over 18 amino acids. The germline gives CDR1 SGHVS, CDR2 FQNEAQ. The CDR3 DNA sequence: TGTGCCAGCAGCTTAGTAGGGGAGGGGACTAGCGGGAGTTACGAGCAGTACTTC. Residues: CASSLVGEGTSGSYEQYF.

The chain recombines TRBV10-3 with TRBJ1-4; 9 bases are a match to TRBD1. CDR1 and CDR2 from the germline V gene are ENHRY and SYGVKD. With 3 bases clipped from V and 3 bases from J, the junction kept 8 bases outside the gene matches. The CDR3 is made up of 17 amino acids. CDR3: CAISDSWTGDPNEKLFF. The CDR3 coding sequence is TGTGCCATCAGTGATTCTTGGACAGGGGACCCTAATGAAAAACTGTTTTTT.

The V gene is TRBV7-8, the J gene TRBJ2-1, with D uncertain. V was shortened by 3 bases and J by 5 bases, with 5 bases between the two germline ends. The CDR3 is 12 amino acids. Germline V gene lookup returns CDR1 SGHVS and CDR2 FQNEAQ. CDR3 sequence reads: CASSLLDNEQFF. The CDR3 DNA reads as TGTGCCAGCAGCTTGTTAGACAATGAGCAGTTCTTC.